This TCR beta chain was recorded in a study of shared clonotypes between healthy human individuals. A remark on this clone: What it binds is unknown.

The method was immunoSEQ multiplex PCR; TCRdb's version includes in-frame clones alone and lacks a portion of them. The table shows roughly 1,500,000 clones, with approximately 98% occurring only once. Healthy and HIV-negative, the adult donors had no recent acute infections or vaccinations. The study, taken as a whole, reports: Around 5% of naive CD4 clonotypes were shared across a few donors.

Trimming took 3 bases from V and 7 from J, leaving 13 bases between them. CDR3 length: 14 amino acids. Germline-derived CDR1 and CDR2 are SGHVS and FQNEAQ. Sequencing was performed on naive CD4+ T cells sorted from blood. Stated subset: CD45RA+ positively selected. The source of this sequence is a man aged 30-40 years in good health. This chain uses TRBV7-8 with TRBJ1-5, with D maybe TRBD1 (5 bases). This CDR3 is CASSFGTQEQPQHF. The CDR3 DNA reads as TGTGCCAGCAGCTTCGGGACGCAGGAACAGCCCCAGCATTTT.